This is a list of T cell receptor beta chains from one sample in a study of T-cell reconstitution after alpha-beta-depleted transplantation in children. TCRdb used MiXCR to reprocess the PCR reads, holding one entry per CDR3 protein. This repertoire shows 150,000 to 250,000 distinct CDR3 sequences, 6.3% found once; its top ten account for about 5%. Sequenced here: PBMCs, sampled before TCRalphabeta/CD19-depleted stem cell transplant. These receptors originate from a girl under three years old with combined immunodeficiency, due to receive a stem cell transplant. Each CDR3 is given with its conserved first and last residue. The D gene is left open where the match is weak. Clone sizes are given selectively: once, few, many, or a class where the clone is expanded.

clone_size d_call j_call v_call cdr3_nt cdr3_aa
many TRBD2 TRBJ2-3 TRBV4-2 TGTGCCAGCAGCCAAGATCCAGGCGGGGGTTCCGACACAGATACGCAGTATTTT CASSQDPGGGSDTDTQYF
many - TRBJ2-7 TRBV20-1 TGCAGTGCCCGGATCGTAGCAGCCGAGCAGTACTTC CSARIVAAEQYF
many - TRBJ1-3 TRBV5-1 TGCGCCAGCAGCTTGGATTGGGCTACCTCTGGAAACACCATATATTTT CASSLDWATSGNTIYF
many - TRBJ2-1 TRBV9 TGTGCCAGCAGCGTAGAAGGGGGATCGGCCCCATGGGAGCAGTTCTTC CASSVEGGSAPWEQFF
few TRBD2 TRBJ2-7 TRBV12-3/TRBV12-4 TGTGCCAGCGGTGCCGGGGGGGCCTCGGGCGAGCAGTACTTC CASGAGGASGEQYF
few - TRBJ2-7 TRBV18 TGTGCCAGCTCACCGGTTGGGGACTCCAGCTCCTACGAGCAGTACTTC CASSPVGDSSSYEQYF
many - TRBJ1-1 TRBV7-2 TGTGCCAGCAGCCACCCAAGTAACGCTGAAGCTTTCTTT CASSHPSNAEAFF
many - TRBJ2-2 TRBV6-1 TGTGCCAGCAGTGAAGCACTGGACTACCCGACAAAGAACACCGGGGAGCTGTTTTTT CASSEALDYPTKNTGELFF
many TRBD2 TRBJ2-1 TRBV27 TGTGCCAGCAGTTTAACTGCGGGAGTTTCTGTGAATGAGCAGTTCTTC CASSLTAGVSVNEQFF
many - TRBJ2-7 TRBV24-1 TGTGCCACCAGTGATGCCGGGTCCTCCTACGAGCAGTACTTC CATSDAGSSYEQYF
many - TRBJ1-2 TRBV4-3 TGCGCCAGCAGCCTCACATGGAGGCGTTCGGGCAACTATGGCTACACCTTC CASSLTWRRSGNYGYTF
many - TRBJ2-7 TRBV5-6 TGTGCCAGCAGCCCCTACACTCGGTCAGAGCAGTACTTC CASSPYTRSEQYF
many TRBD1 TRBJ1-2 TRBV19 TGTGCCAGTATGGGACAGGGGATTTACTATGGCTACACCTTC CASMGQGIYYGYTF
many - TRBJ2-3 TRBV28 TGTGCCAGCGGGAACGGATTAGCGCACCTCCTCACAGATACGCAGTATTTT CASGNGLAHLLTDTQYF
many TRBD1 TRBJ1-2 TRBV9 TGTGCCAGCAGCGTAGGAGGGACAGGAGCTAACTATGGCTACACCTTC CASSVGGTGANYGYTF
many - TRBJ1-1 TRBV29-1 TGCAGCCTGCATACGAACACTGAAGCTTTCTTT CSLHTNTEAFF
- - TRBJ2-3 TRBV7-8 TGTGCCAGCAGCTCCCTGGTTGACAGCAGCACAGATACGCAGTATTTT CASSSLVDSSTDTQYF
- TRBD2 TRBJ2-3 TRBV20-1 TGCAGTGCTAGAGGTCGACTAGCGGGGGTGCACGCAGATACGCAGTATTTT CSARGRLAGVHADTQYF
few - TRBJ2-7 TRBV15 TGTGCCACCAGCAGCGCCGGACAGCGTTCCTACGAGCAGTACTTC CATSSAGQRSYEQYF
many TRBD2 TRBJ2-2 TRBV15 TGTGCCACCAGCTCCTGGGGGGGATCGAACACCGGGGAGCTGTTTTTT CATSSWGGSNTGELFF
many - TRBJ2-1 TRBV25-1 TGTGCCAGCAGTGGTTTCGGGGAGCAGTTCTTC CASSGFGEQFF
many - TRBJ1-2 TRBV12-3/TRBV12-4 TGTGCCAGCAGCAAGGGGGTATTCAGTGCCTATGGCTACACCTTC CASSKGVFSAYGYTF
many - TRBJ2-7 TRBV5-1 TGCGCCAGCAGGGATCAGGGAACGTCCTACGAGCAGTACTTC CASRDQGTSYEQYF
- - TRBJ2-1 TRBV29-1 TGCAGCGTTGAAGAACGGGTTCATGAGCAGTTCTTC CSVEERVHEQFF
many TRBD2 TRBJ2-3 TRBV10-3 TGTGCCATTTGGAGCGGGAGGCACACAGATACGCAGTATTTT CAIWSGRHTDTQYF
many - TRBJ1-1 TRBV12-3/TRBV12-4 TGTGCCAGCAGTTTTCAAGGGGTGTACACTGAAGCTTTCTTT CASSFQGVYTEAFF
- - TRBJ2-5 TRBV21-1 TGTGCCAGCAGCGGAATAACGGGACTACCCCAAGAGACCCAGTACTTC CASSGITGLPQETQYF
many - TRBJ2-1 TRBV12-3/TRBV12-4 TGTGCCAGCAGTTTACGTAAAAACAATGAGCAGTTCTTC CASSLRKNNEQFF